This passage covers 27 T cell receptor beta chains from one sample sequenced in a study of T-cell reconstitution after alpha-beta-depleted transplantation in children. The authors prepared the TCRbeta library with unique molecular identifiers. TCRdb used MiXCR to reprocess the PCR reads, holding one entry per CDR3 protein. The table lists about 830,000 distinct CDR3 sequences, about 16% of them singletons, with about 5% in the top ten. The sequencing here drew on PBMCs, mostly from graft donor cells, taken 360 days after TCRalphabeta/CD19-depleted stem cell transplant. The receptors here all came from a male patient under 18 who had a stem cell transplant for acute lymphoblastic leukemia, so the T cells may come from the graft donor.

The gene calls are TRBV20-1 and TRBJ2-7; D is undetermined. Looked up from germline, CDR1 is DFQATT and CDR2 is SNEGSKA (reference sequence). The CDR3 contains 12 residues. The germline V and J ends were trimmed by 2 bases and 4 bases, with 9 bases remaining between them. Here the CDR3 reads CSARPGSYEQYF. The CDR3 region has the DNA TGCAGTGCTAGACCCGGATCATACGAGCAGTACTTC.

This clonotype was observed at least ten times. CDR3 DNA: TGCGCCAGCAGCTTGACAGGATACGAGCAGTTCTTC. Its translation is CASSLTGYEQFF. The rearrangement links TRBV5-1 to TRBJ2-1, with a possible D match to TRBD1 (5 bases). Germline V gene data show CDR1 as SGHRS and CDR2 as YFSETQ. The V end lost 1 base, the J end lost 10 bases, and 9 bases lay between the germline ends. This CDR3 region has 12 residues. Together with reference TRBV5-1 and TRBJ2-1, the CDR3 gives the full variable domain: KAGVTQTPRYLIKTRGQQVTLSCSPISGHRSVSWYQQTPGQGLQFLFEYFSETQRNKGNFPGRFSGRQFSNSRSEMNVSTLELGDSALYLCASSLTGYEQFFGPGTRLTVL.

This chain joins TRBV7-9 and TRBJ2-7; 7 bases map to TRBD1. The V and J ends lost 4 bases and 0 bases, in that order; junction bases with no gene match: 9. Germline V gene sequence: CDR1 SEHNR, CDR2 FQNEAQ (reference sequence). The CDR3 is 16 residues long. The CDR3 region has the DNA TGTGCCAGCAGCTACCTACCGAGACAGGGCTCCTACGAGCAGTACTTC. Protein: CASSYLPRQGSYEQYF.

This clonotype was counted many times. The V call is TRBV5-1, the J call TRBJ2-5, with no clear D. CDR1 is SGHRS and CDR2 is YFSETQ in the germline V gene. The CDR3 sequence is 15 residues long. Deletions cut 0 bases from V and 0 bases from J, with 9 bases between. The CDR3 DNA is TGCGCCAGCAGCTTGGTATCCGGGTACCAAGAGACCCAGTACTTC. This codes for CASSLVSGYQETQYF.

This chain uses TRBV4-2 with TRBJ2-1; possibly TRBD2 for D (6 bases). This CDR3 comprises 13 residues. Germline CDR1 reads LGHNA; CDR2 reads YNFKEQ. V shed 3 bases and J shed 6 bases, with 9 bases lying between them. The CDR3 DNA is TGTGCCAGCAGCCACCGGGAGTCCAATGAGCAGTTCTTC. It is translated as CASSHRESNEQFF.

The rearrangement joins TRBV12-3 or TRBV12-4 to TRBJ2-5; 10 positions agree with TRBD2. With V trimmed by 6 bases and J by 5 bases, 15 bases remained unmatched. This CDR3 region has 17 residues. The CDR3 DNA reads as TGTGCCAGCAGGAAAGACAAGCGGGAGGGCCCTCGGGAGACCCAGTACTTC. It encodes CASRKDKREGPRETQYF.

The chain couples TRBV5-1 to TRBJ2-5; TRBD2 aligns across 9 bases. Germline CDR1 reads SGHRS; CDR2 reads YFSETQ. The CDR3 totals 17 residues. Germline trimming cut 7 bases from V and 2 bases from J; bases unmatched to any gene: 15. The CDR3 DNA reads TGCGCCAGCCGCACTCCACTTTCTAGCGGGGTTCAAGAGACCCAGTACTTC. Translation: CASRTPLSSGVQETQYF.

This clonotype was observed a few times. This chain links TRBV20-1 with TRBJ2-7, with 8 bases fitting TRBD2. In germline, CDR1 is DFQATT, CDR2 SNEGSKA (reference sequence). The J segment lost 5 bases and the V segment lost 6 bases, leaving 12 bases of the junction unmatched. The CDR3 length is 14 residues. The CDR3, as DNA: TGCAGTGCCCAGGGGCAGGGACTAGTGGACGAGCAGTACTTC. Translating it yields CSAQGQGLVDEQYF.

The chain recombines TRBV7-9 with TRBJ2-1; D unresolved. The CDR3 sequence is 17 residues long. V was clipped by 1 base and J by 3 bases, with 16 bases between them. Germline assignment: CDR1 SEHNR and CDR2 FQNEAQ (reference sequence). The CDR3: CASSLEGSRRFYNEQFF. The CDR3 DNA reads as TGTGCCAGCAGCTTAGAGGGTAGCCGCCGCTTCTACAATGAGCAGTTCTTC.

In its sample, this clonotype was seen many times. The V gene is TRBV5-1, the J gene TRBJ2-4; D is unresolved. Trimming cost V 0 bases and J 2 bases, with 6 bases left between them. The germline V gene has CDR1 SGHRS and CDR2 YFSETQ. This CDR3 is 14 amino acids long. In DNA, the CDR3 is TGCGCCAGCAGCTTGGTTTCTCCCAAAAACATTCAGTACTTC. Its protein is CASSLVSPKNIQYF.

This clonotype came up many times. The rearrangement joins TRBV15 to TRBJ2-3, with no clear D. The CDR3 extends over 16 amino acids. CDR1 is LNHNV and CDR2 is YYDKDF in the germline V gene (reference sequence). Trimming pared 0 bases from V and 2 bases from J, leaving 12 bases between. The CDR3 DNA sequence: TGTGCCACCAGCAGAGATTCTGGCGGTTTCACAGATACGCAGTATTTT. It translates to CATSRDSGGFTDTQYF.

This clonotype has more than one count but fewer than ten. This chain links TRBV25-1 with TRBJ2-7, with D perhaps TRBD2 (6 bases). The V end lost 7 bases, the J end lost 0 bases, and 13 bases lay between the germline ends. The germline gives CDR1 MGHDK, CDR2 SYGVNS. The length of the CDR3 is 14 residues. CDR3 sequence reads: CASTRRGISYEQYF. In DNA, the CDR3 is TGTGCCAGCACCCGCCGGGGGATCTCCTACGAGCAGTACTTC.

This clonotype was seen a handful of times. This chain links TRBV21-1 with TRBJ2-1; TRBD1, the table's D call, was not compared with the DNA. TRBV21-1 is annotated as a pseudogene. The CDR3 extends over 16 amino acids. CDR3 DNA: TGTGCCAGCAGCAAAGTAAAAGGGCAGGGGGGGAATGAGCAGTTCTTC. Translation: CASSKVKGQGGNEQFF.

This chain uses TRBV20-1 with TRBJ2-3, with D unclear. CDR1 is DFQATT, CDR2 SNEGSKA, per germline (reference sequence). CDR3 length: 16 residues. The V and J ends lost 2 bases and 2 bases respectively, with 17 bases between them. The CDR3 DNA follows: TGCAGTGCTAGATCCTGGATTGCATGGATCACAGATACGCAGTATTTT. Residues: CSARSWIAWITDTQYF.

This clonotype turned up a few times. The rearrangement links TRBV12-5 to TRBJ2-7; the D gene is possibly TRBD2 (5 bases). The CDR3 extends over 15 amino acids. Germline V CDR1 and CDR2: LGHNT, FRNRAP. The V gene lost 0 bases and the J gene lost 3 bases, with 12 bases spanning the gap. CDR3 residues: CASGLVPSGHYEQYF. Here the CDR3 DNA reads TGTGCTAGTGGTTTGGTACCCAGCGGTCACTACGAGCAGTACTTC.

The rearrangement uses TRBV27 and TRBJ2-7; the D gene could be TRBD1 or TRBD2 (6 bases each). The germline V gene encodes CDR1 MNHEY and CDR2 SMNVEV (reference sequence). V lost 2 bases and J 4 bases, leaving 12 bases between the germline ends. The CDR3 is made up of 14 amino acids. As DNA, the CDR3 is TGTGCCAGCAGTTTAGCGAGGGGGGTATACGAGCAGTACTTC. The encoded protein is CASSLARGVYEQYF.

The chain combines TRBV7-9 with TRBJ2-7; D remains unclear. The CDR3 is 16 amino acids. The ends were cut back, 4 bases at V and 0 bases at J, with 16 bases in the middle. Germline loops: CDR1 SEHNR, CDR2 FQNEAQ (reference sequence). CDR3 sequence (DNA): TGTGCCAGCAGCTCAGTGGTTCCGGCTCGCTCCTACGAGCAGTACTTC. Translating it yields CASSSVVPARSYEQYF. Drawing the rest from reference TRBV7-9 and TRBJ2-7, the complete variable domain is DTGVSQNPRHKITKRGQNVTFRCDPISEHNRLYWYRQTLGQGPEFLTYFQNEAQLEKSRLLSDRFSAERPKGSFSTLEIQRTEQGDSAMYLCASSSVVPARSYEQYFGPGTRLTVT.

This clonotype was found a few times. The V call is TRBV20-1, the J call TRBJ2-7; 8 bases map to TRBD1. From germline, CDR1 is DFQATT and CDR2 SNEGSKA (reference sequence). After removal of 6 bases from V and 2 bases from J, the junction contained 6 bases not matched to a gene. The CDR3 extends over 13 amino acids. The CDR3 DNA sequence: TGCAGTGCCTTCGGGACAGGTACCTACGAGCAGTACTTC. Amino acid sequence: CSAFGTGTYEQYF.

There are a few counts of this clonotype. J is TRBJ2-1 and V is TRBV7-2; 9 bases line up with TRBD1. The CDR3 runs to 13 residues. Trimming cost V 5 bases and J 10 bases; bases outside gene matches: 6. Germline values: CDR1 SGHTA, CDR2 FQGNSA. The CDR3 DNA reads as TGTGCCAGCAGCATTGACAGGGGGGGAGAGCAGTTCTTC. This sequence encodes CASSIDRGGEQFF.

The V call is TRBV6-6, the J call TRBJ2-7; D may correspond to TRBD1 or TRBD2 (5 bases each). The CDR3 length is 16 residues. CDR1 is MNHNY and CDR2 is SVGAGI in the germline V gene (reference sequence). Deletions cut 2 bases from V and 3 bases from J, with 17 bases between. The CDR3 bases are TGTGCCAGCAGTTACGAGGCCTGGGACGCCGACTACGAGCAGTACTTC. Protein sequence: CASSYEAWDADYEQYF.

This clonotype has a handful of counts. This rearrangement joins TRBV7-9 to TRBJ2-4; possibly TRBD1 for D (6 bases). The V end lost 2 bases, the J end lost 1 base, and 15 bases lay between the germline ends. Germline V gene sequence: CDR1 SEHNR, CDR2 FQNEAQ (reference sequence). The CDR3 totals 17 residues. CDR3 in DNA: TGTGCCAGCAGCTTACTTGGGGGCTTAAAGGCCAAAAACATTCAGTACTTC. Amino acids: CASSLLGGLKAKNIQYF.

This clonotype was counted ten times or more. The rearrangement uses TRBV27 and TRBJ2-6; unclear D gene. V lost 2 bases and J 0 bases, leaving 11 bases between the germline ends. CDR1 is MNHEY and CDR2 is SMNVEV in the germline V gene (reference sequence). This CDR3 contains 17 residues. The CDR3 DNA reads TGTGCCAGCAGTTTACAGGCCCTTAGCTCTGGGGCCAACGTCCTGACTTTC. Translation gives CASSLQALSSGANVLTF.

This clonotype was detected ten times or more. The CDR3: CASSPRAPETQYF. The CDR3 region has the DNA TGTGCCAGCAGCCCGAGGGCGCCAGAGACCCAGTACTTC. The V call is TRBV6-6, the J call TRBJ2-5, with D tentatively TRBD2 (5 bases). This CDR3 is 13 amino acids long. The ends were cut back, 6 bases at V and 4 bases at J, with 12 bases in the middle. From germline, CDR1 is MNHNY and CDR2 SVGAGI (reference sequence).

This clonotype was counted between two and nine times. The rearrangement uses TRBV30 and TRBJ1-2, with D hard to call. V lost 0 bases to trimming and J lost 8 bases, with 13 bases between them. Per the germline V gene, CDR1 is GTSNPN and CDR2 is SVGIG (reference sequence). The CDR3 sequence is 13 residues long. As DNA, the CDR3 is TGTGCCTGGAGTGTAAAAAACCGGGGAGGCTACACCTTC. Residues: CAWSVKNRGGYTF.

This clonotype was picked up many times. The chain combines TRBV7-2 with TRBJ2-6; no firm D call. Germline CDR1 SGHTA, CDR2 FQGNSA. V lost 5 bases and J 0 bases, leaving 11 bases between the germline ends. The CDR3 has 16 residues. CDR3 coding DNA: TGTGCCAGCAGCCCTTCGATCGGCTCTGGGGCCAACGTCCTGACTTTC. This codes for CASSPSIGSGANVLTF.

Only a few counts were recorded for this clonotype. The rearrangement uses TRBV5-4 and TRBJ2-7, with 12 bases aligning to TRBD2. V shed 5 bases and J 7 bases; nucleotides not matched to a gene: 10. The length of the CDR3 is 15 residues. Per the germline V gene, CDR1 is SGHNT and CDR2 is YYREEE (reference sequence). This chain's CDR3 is CASRMLAGGPGEQYF. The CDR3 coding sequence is TGTGCCAGCAGGATGCTAGCGGGAGGGCCGGGTGAGCAGTACTTC.

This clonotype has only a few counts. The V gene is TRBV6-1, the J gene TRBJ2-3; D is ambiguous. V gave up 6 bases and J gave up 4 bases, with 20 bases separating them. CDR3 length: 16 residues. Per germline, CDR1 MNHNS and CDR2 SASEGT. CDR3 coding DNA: TGTGCCAGCAGCCCCACCGCTGGGTTGGTCTCAGATACGCAGTATTTT. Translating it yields CASSPTAGLVSDTQYF.